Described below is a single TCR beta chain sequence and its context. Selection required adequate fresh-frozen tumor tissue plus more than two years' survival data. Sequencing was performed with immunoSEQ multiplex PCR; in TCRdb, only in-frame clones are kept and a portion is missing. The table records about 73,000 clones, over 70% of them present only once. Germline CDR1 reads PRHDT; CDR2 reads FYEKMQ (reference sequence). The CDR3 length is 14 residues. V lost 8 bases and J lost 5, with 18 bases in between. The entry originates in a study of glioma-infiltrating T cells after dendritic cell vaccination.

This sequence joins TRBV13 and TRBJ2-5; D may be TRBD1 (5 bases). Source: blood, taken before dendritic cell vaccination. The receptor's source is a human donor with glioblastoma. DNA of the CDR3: TGTGCCAGCGTGGAGTTGGGGCGGCCGGAGACCCAGTACTTC. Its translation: CASVELGRPETQYF.